Sequencing of this T cell receptor (beta chain) was carried out in a study of blood T cell repertoires in COVID-19. As for the study in general: From T cells, B-cell-depleted T cells, or PBMCs came the material, which was cDNA or gDNA.

Per the original methods: Scientists estimated how many nucleated cells there were by amplifying reference gene primers. Clones were sequenced by immunoSEQ multiplex PCR, and TCRdb holds only the in-frame ones, with some missing. V, J and clone size are taken as reported in that table, and D and trimming were inferred from the DNA itself. This table holds 200,000 or so clones, approximately 91% found once. The CDR3 totals 19 residues. Trimming removed 5 bases from V and 0 bases from J, with 20 bases in between. The V gene's germline CDR1 is MNHNY and CDR2 SVGAGI (reference sequence). The TCR originated in a man in his 70s with active or convalescent COVID-19. V usage is TRBV6-6 and J usage is TRBJ1-6; D may be TRBD1 (6 bases). The sequenced material came from peripheral blood. The CDR3 loop reads CASSLLRDTTNSYNSPLHF. The CDR3 bases are TGTGCCAGCAGTCTCCTGAGGGACACCACTAACTCCTATAATTCACCCCTCCACTTT.